These 22 T cell receptor beta chains share one sample of origin, sequenced in a study of OX40 agonist ivuxolimab in advanced cancers. Sequencing used immunoSEQ multiplex PCR; TCRdb keeps in-frame clones, though not all of them. The profile shows 100,000 or so clones, approximately 94% of them singletons. Source: CD4+ or CD8+ T cells sorted from blood, taken in a trial of the OX40 agonist ivuxolimab. Receptors originate from an adult with an advanced solid tumor such as melanoma, head and neck, liver or kidney cancer.

The V and J genes are TRBV4-2 and TRBJ2-7; D is uncertain. V gave up 5 bases and J gave up 2 bases, with 16 bases separating them. This CDR3 has 15 amino acids. The V gene's germline CDR1 is LGHNA and CDR2 YNFKEQ. CDR3 region: CASSSDFSPTYEQYF. CDR3 sequence (DNA): TGTGCCAGCAGCTCCGACTTTTCTCCGACCTACGAGCAGTACTTC.

The CDR3 is CASSYWGSSPLHF. The CDR3 nucleotides read TGTGCCAGCAGTTACTGGGGGAGCTCACCCCTCCACTTT. This chain joins TRBV6-6 and TRBJ1-6; weak D call: TRBD1 (5 bases). Trimming took 1 base from V and 10 from J, leaving 8 bases between them. There are 13 residues in the CDR3. The germline CDR1 and CDR2 sequences are MNHNY and SVGAGI (reference sequence).

The chain uses TRBV7-9 and TRBJ2-1, with 9 bases that match TRBD1. V lost 5 bases to trimming and J lost 12 bases; unmatched junction nucleotides: 5. Germline-derived CDR1 and CDR2 are SEHNR and FQNEAQ (reference sequence). This CDR3 region has 12 residues. In nucleotides, the CDR3 is TGTGCCAGCAGCCTTCCGGGACAGGGGCAGTTCTTC. This gives the protein CASSLPGQGQFF.

The chain carries TRBV29-1 and TRBJ1-2, with D possibly matching TRBD1 (6 bases). The CDR3 totals 13 residues. CDR1 is SQVTM, CDR2 ANQGSEA, per germline. V lost 3 bases and J lost 2, with 10 bases in between. CDR3 sequence: CSVDNDRNYGYTF. CDR3 in DNA: TGCAGCGTTGATAACGACAGGAACTATGGCTACACCTTC.

The V gene is TRBV6-5, the J gene TRBJ2-2; TRBD2 is a possible D gene (6 bases). Trimming pared 2 bases from V and 1 base from J, leaving 11 bases between. The germline V gene has CDR1 MNHEY and CDR2 SVGAGI. The CDR3 consists of 16 residues. The CDR3 bases are TGTGCCAGCAGTTACCCCGGGGGAGGGAACACCGGGGAGCTGTTTTTT. Its protein is CASSYPGGGNTGELFF.

The table lists this clone with a count of one. The chain recombines TRBV19 with TRBJ1-1; 7 bases map to TRBD1. Looked up from germline, CDR1 is LNHDA and CDR2 is SQIVND (reference sequence). This CDR3 is 13 amino acids long. The junction had 8 bases not matched to a gene; V was cut back by 7 bases and J by 6 bases. CDR3 residues: CASTLTGTAEAFF. CDR3 coding DNA: TGTGCCAGTACCCTGACAGGGACCGCTGAAGCTTTCTTT.

As to this clone: Other DNA sequences in the sample encode the same CDR3. The chain links TRBV11-2 to TRBJ2-1, with D hard to call. The CDR3 is 11 amino acids. The V gene lost 3 bases and the J gene lost 6 bases, with 3 bases spanning the gap. Germline assignment: CDR1 SGHAT and CDR2 FQNNGV. The CDR3 sequence is CASSLGNEQFF. The CDR3 nucleotides read TGTGCCAGCAGCTTGGGCAATGAGCAGTTCTTC. The variable domain in full, with the rest retrieved from reference TRBV11-2 and TRBJ2-1, is EAGVAQSPRYKIIEKRQSVAFWCNPISGHATLYWYQQILGQGPKLLIQFQNNGVVDDSQLPKDRFSAERLKGVDSTLKIQPAKLEDSAVYLCASSLGNEQFFGPGTRLTVL.

The rearrangement joins TRBV4-2 to TRBJ2-3; D assignment may be TRBD1 or TRBD2 (5 bases each). V gave up 4 bases and J gave up 1 base, with 12 bases separating them. Germline assignment: CDR1 LGHNA and CDR2 YNFKEQ. The CDR3 length is 15 residues. The CDR3 reads CASSPRVGGTDTQYF. DNA for the CDR3: TGTGCCAGCAGCCCCAGGGTCGGGGGCACAGATACGCAGTATTTT.

V is TRBV21-1 and J is TRBJ1-4. TRBV21-1 is shown as a pseudogene. The length of the CDR3 is 14 residues. This CDR3 reads CASSTASENEKLFF. In DNA, the CDR3 is TGTGCCAGCAGCACGGCTTCTGAGAACGAAAAACTGTTTTTT.

The DNA of the CDR3 is TGTGCCAGCAGCCGCCTGAACACTGAAGCTTTCTTT. It encodes CASSRLNTEAFF. The J gene is TRBJ1-1, the V gene TRBV5-8; D gene ambiguous. Trimming left V 4 bases short and J 0 bases short, with 4 bases between. Germline CDR1 is SGHTS and CDR2 is YDEGEE. CDR3 length: 12 amino acids.

The rearrangement links TRBV19 to TRBJ2-7; 8 nucleotides match TRBD1. CDR3 length equals 14 residues. The germline V gene has CDR1 LNHDA and CDR2 SQIVND (reference sequence). V was pared by 5 bases and J by 4 bases, with 7 bases of the junction left unmatched. CDR3 sequence (DNA): TGTGCCAGTAGTGCCGGGACAGGAGCTTACGAGCAGTACTTC. Encoded protein: CASSAGTGAYEQYF.

This chain connects TRBV6-5 to TRBJ2-7; D not resolved. Germline V lookup: CDR1 MNHEY, CDR2 SVGAGI. The CDR3 is 14 residues long. V lost 5 bases, J lost 1 base, and 12 bases lay in between. The CDR3 sequence is CASSEVGFSYEQYF. The CDR3 nucleotides are TGTGCCAGCAGTGAAGTGGGGTTTTCCTACGAGCAGTACTTC.

The genes are TRBV19 and TRBJ1-4, with TRBD1 identical over 7 bases. The V gene end was trimmed by 0 bases and the J gene end by 2 bases; junction bases not matched to a gene: 6. The germline V gene has CDR1 LNHDA and CDR2 SQIVND (reference sequence). The CDR3 is 17 residues long. CDR3 sequence (DNA): TGTGCCAGTAGTATAGATCTGAGGGGGCTCACTAATGAAAAACTGTTTTTT. This codes for CASSIDLRGLTNEKLFF.

The CDR3 DNA sequence: TGTGCCATCACAGAATTGGGACAGAACCACCTCCTTAACTATGGCTACACCTTC. The encoded protein is CAITELGQNHLLNYGYTF. V is TRBV10-3 and J is TRBJ1-2; 7 bases match TRBD1. Trimming took 7 bases from V and 1 from J; bases not matched to a gene: 18. Germline values: CDR1 ENHRY, CDR2 SYGVKD. This CDR3 region has 18 residues.

The gene calls are TRBV5-4 and TRBJ1-4; D ambiguous. The CDR3 length is 13 residues. CDR1 is SGHNT and CDR2 is YYREEE in the germline V gene (reference sequence). Trimming took 0 bases from V and 8 from J, leaving 8 bases between them. CDR3 coding DNA: TGTGCCAGCAGCTTGGGTGGTTCGGAAAAACTGTTTTTT. Its translation is CASSLGGSEKLFF.

The J gene is TRBJ2-1, the V gene TRBV19; TRBD2 matches at 7 bases. Germline V gene sequence: CDR1 LNHDA, CDR2 SQIVND (reference sequence). Trimming took 3 bases from V and 3 from J; bases not matched to a gene: 2. The CDR3 extends over 14 amino acids. CDR3 protein: CASSMSSGYNEQFF. The CDR3 DNA reads as TGTGCCAGTAGTATGTCTAGCGGCTACAATGAGCAGTTCTTC.

The chain is built from TRBV11-3 and TRBJ1-1, with D possibly TRBD1 on 6 matching bases. There are 19 residues in the CDR3. The V end lost 1 base, the J end lost 4 bases, and 25 bases lay between the germline ends. CDR1 is SGHNT, CDR2 YENEEA, per germline. The CDR3 DNA reads TGTGCCAGCAGCTTAGGACGAATGGGGGCAGTGCTTCTCGGCACTGAAGCTTTCTTT. Translating it yields CASSLGRMGAVLLGTEAFF.

This rearrangement joins TRBV5-4 to TRBJ2-3; D is undetermined. The CDR3 is 17 residues long. V was cut by 4 bases and J by 5 bases, with 23 bases left in between. Germline lookup yields CDR1 SGHNT and CDR2 YYREEE (reference sequence). CDR3 sequence (DNA): TGTGCCAGCAGCATCGGGCCCTTGGGTAGTACATTAGATACGCAGTATTTT. Its protein is CASSIGPLGSTLDTQYF.

The chain combines TRBV5-1 with TRBJ2-2; 10 bases are a match to TRBD1. The CDR3 has 18 residues. Trimming cost V 4 bases and J 1 base; bases outside gene matches: 10. Germline loops: CDR1 SGHRS, CDR2 YFSETQ. The CDR3 here is CASSLPTGGAENTGELFF. The CDR3, as DNA: TGCGCCAGCAGCCTACCGACAGGGGGCGCCGAGAACACCGGGGAGCTGTTTTTT.

The chain is built from TRBV28 and TRBJ2-5, with 11 nucleotides matching TRBD2. V lost 8 bases and J lost 2; bases outside the gene matches: 4. Germline V gives CDR1 MDHEN, CDR2 SYDVKM. The CDR3 runs to 14 residues. The CDR3 DNA is TGTGCCAGCTCCGGGACTAGCGGACAAGAGACCCAGTACTTC. Its translation is CASSGTSGQETQYF.

The V call is TRBV4-2, the J call TRBJ2-1; D gene uncertain. The CDR3 consists of 15 residues. Trimming took 0 bases from V and 0 from J, leaving 6 bases between them. The germline V gene has CDR1 LGHNA and CDR2 YNFKEQ. The CDR3 protein is CASSQEASSYNEQFF. The CDR3 DNA reads as TGTGCCAGCAGCCAAGAGGCGTCCTCCTACAATGAGCAGTTCTTC.

CDR3 region: CASTMGGDGNTIYF. Written as DNA, the CDR3 is TGTGCCAGCACCATGGGAGGGGATGGAAACACCATATATTTT. V usage is TRBV9 and J usage is TRBJ1-3; possible D gene TRBD1, 5 bases. The CDR3 length is 14 residues. The germline V gene encodes CDR1 SGDLS and CDR2 YYNGEE. V lost 6 bases and J 3 bases, leaving 13 bases between the germline ends.